This T cell receptor beta chain came from a study of blood T cell repertoires in COVID-19. V gave up 5 bases and J gave up 4 bases, with 10 bases separating them. Germline assignment: CDR1 SSHAT and CDR2 FNYEAQ (reference sequence). The CDR3 contains 13 residues. Sequencing used immunoSEQ multiplex PCR; TCRdb keeps in-frame clones, though not all of them. The repertoire holds 350,000 to 550,000 clones, with approximately 90% as singletons. Donors were grouped by their self-reported clinical history. The sequence derives from a young woman with acute COVID-19. This chain joins TRBV7-7 and TRBJ2-3; the D gene is possibly TRBD2 (5 bases). What was sequenced was PBMCs or T cells enriched from blood (not recorded which). As DNA, the CDR3 is TGTGCCAGCAGCACTAGGACTTCAGATACGCAGTATTTT. This codes for CASSTRTSDTQYF. Supplemented by reference TRBV7-7 and TRBJ2-3, the full variable domain reads GAGVSQSPRYKVTKRGQDVTLRCDPISSHATLYWYQQALGQGPEFLTYFNYEAQPDKSGLPSDRFSAERPEGSISTLTIQRTEQRDSAMYRCASSTRTSDTQYFGPGTRLTVL.